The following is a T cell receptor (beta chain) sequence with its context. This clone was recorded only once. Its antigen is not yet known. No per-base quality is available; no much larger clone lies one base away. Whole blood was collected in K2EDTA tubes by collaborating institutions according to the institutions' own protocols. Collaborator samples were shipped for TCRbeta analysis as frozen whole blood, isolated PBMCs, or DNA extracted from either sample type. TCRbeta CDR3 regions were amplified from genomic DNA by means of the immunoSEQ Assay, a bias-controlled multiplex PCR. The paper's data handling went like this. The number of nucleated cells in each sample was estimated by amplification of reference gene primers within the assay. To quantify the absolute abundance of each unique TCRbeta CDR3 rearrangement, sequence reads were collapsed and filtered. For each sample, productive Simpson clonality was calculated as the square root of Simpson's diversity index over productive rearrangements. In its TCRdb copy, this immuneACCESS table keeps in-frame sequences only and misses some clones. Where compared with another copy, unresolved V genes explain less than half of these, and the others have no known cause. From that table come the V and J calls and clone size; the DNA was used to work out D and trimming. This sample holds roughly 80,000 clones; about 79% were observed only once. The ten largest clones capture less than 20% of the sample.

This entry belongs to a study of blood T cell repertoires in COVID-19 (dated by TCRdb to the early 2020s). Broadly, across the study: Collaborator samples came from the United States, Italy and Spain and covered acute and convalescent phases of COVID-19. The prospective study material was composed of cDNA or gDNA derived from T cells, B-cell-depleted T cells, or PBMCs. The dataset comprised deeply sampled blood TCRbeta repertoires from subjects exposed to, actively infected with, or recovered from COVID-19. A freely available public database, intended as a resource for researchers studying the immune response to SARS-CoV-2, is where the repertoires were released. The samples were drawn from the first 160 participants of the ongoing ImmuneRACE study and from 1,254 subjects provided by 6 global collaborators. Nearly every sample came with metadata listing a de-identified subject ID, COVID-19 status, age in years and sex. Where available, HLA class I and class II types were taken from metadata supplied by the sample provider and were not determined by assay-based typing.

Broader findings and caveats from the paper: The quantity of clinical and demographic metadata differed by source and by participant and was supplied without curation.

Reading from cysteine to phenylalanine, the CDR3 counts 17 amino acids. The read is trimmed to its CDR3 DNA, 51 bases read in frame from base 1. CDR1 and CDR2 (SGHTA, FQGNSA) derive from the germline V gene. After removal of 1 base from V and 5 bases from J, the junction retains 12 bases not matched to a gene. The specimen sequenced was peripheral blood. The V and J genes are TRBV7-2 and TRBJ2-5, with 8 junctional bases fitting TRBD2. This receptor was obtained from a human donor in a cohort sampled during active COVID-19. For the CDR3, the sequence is CASSLVPQREIRETQYF. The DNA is TGTGCCAGCAGCTTAGTACCCCAGCGGGAGATTCGGGAGACCCAGTACTTC.